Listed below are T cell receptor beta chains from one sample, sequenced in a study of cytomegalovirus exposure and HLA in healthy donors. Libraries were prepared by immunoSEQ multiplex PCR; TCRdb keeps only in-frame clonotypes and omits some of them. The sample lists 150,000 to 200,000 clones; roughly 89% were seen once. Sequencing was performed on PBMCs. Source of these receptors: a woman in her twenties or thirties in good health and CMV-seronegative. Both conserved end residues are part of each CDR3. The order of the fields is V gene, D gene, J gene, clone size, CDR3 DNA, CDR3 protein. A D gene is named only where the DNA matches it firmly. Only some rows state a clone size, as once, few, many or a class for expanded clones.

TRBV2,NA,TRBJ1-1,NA,TGTGCCTCCGAGGAGGCGTGGTTTGCTGAAGCTTTCTTT,CASEEAWFAEAFF
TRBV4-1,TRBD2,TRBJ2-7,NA,TGCGCCAGCAGCCAAGACCTAGCGGCCCCCTCGCTACAGTACTTC,CASSQDLAAPSLQYF
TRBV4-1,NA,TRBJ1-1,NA,TGCGCCAGCAGCCAAGCCACAGGCCCTTCCTACCTGAACACTGAAGCTTTCTTT,CASSQATGPSYLNTEAFF
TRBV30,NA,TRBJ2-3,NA,TGTGCCTGGGGGTCGAGAGGAATGACAGATACGCAGTATTTT,CAWGSRGMTDTQYF
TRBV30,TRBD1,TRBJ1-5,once,TGTGCCTTCAGACAGGGGTTCAGCAATCAGCCCCAGCATTTT,CAFRQGFSNQPQHF
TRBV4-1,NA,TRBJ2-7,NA,TGCGCCAGCAGCCATCTGCAGGGAAGCTACGAGCAGTACTTC,CASSHLQGSYEQYF
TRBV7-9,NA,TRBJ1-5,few,TGTGCCAGCAGCTTAGGCTTCGGAGAAAGCAATCAGCCCCAGCATTTT,CASSLGFGESNQPQHF
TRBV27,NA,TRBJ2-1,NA,TGTGCCAGCAGCTCGGGACTCCATTACTACAATGAGCAGTTCTTC,CASSSGLHYYNEQFF
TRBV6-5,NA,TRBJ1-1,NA,TGTGCCAGCAGTTACGTTCATCCACCGGGAGCTTTCTTT,CASSYVHPPGAFF
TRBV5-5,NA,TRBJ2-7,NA,TGTGCCAGCACAGGCTACGAGCAGTACTTC,CASTGYEQYF
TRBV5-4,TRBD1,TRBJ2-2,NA,TGTGCCAGCAGTAAGACCGGGACAGGACATGTGGAGCTGTTTTTT,CASSKTGTGHVELFF
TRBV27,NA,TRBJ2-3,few,TGTGCCAGCAGTCTGGACTTAACGACGCAGTATTTT,CASSLDLTTQYF
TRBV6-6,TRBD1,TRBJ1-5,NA,TGTGCCAGCAGTTACCCCGGGACAGGGTTTACTCAGCCCCAGCATTTT,CASSYPGTGFTQPQHF
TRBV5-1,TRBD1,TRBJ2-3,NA,TGCGCCAGCAGCAATGAACACAGGGGGCACACAGATACGCAGTATTTT,CASSNEHRGHTDTQYF
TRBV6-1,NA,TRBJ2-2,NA,TGTGCCAGCAGTGAAGGGGCGGGAAGTAACACCGGGGAGCTGTTTTTT,CASSEGAGSNTGELFF
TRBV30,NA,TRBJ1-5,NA,TGTGCCTGGAGTGTTACAGGGAGGGGCATCAATCAGCCCCAGCATTTT,CAWSVTGRGINQPQHF
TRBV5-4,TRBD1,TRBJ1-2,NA,TGTGCCAGCAGCTCTCCCGGACAGGATCAGCTCTATGGCTACACCTTC,CASSSPGQDQLYGYTF
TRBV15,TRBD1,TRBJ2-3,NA,TGTGCCACCAGCAGACTCCAAGGACAGGGTACAGATACGCAGTATTTT,CATSRLQGQGTDTQYF
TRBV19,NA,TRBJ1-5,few,TGTGCCAGTAGTACAGGGGATCAGCCCCAGCATTTT,CASSTGDQPQHF
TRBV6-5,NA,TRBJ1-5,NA,TGTGCCAGCAGGCAGGGGCGCGATCAGCCCCAGCATTTT,CASRQGRDQPQHF
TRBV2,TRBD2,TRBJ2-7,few,TGTGCCAGCAGGCGGACTAGCTACGAGCAGTACTTC,CASRRTSYEQYF
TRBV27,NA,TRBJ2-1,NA,TGTGCCAGCAGTTTATGGGCGGGGGCCTCCTACAATGAGCAGTTCTTC,CASSLWAGASYNEQFF
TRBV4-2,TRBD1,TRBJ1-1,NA,TGTGCCAGCAGCCAGGGGACAGTGATATACACTGAAGCTTTCTTT,CASSQGTVIYTEAFF
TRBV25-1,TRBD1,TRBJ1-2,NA,TGTGCCAGCAGTGATAGACAGGGGATCTATGGCTACACCTTC,CASSDRQGIYGYTF
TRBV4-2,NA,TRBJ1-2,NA,TGTGCCAGCAGCCAAGTGGGGGCCGGCGACGGCTACACCTTC,CASSQVGAGDGYTF
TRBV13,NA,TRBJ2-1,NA,TGTGCCAGCAGCTTAGGGGGCCGGTACAATGAGCAGTTCTTC,CASSLGGRYNEQFF
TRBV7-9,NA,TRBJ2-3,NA,TGTGCCAGCAGCTTAGACGTAGGGGGCACAGATACGCAGTATTTT,CASSLDVGGTDTQYF
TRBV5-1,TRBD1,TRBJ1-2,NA,TGCGCCAGCAAACGATCGGGACAGGGTAGCTATGGCTACACCTTC,CASKRSGQGSYGYTF
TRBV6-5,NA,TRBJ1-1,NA,TGTGCCAGCACCAGGAGGGCGCTCCTGGACACTGAAGCTTTCTTT,CASTRRALLDTEAFF
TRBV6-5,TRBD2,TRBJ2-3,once,TGTGCCAGCAGTTACCCCCGGGGGGGGATCACAGATACGCAGTATTTT,CASSYPRGGITDTQYF
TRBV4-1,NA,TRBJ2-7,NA,TGCGCCAGCAGCCAAGATGTGGGCCAGGGGCCCTACGAGCAGTACTTC,CASSQDVGQGPYEQYF
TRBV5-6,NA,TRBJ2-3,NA,TGTGCCAGCAGCGGGCCGTTCACAGATACGCAGTATTTT,CASSGPFTDTQYF
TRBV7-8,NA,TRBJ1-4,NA,TGTGCCAGCAGCTTAGTTGGCCAGATTAATGAAAAACTGTTTTTT,CASSLVGQINEKLFF
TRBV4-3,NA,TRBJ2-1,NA,TGCGCCAGCAGCCAAGACCCCAGCCAGGGGGGCGGAGATGAGCAGTTCTTC,CASSQDPSQGGGDEQFF
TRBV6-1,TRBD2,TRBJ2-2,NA,TGTGCCAGCAGTGAATTCGGACTAGCGACGTGGACCGGGGAGCTGTTTTTT,CASSEFGLATWTGELFF
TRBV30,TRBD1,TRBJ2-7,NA,TGTGCCTGGAGTGCCACAGGGGGCGCAGCCGAGCAGTACTTC,CAWSATGGAAEQYF
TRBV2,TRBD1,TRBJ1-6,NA,TGTGCCAGCAGTGAACTGAGACAGGGGAATTCACCCCTCCACTTT,CASSELRQGNSPLHF
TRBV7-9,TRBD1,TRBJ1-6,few,TGTGCCAGCAGCCTGGGAACAGGGGGTCTTTCACCCCTCCACTTT,CASSLGTGGLSPLHF
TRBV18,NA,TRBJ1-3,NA,TGTGCCAGCTCGCCCCCAGGGGAACCTACAAGAAACACCATATATTTT,CASSPPGEPTRNTIYF
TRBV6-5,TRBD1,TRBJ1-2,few,TGTGCCAGCAGTTACTCTCGGCAGGGGGCTACCGGCTACACCTTC,CASSYSRQGATGYTF
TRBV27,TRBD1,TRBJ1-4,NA,TGTGCCAGCAGTATATCCCCCGGGACAGGGGGGGAAAAACTGTTTTTT,CASSISPGTGGEKLFF
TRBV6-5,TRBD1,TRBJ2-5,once,TGTGCCAGCAGTCGTCCCGACAGGGTAGAGACCCAGTACTTC,CASSRPDRVETQYF
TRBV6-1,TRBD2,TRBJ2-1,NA,TGTGCCAGCAGTGTGGGACTGTACGAGCGGGGGGGCTCCAATGAGCAGTTCTTC,CASSVGLYERGGSNEQFF
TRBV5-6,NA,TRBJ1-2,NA,TGTGCCAGCAGTCGGGACATAGGGATCTATGGCTACACCTTC,CASSRDIGIYGYTF
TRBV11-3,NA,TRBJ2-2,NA,TGTGCCAGCAGCCGGGGTGGGAGCTCGAACACCGGGGAGCTGTTTTTT,CASSRGGSSNTGELFF
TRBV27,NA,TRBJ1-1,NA,TGTGCCAGCAGGCAGGGTCCCTACACTGAAGCTTTCTTT,CASRQGPYTEAFF
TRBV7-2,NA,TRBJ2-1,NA,TGTGCCAGCAGCTTAGTCGGGGGTTCCTACAATGAGCAGTTCTTC,CASSLVGGSYNEQFF
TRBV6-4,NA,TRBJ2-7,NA,TGTGCCAGCAGTGATATTATCAGGTACGAGCAGTACTTC,CASSDIIRYEQYF